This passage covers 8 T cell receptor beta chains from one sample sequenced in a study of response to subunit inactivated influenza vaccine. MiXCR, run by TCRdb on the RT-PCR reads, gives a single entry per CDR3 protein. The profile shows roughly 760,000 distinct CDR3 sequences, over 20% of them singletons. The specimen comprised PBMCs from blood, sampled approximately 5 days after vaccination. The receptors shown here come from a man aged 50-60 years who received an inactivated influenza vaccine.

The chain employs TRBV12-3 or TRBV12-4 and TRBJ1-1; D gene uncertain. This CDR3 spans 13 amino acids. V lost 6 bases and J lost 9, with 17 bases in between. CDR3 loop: CASRTTSVPQAFF. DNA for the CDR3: TGTGCCAGCAGGACGACCTCCGTACCACAAGCTTTCTTT.

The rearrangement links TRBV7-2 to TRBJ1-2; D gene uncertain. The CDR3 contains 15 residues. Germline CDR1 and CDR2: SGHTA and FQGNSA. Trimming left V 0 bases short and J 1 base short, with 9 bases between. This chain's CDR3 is CASSLASAINYGYTF. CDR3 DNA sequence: TGTGCCAGCAGCTTAGCGAGTGCGATTAACTATGGCTACACCTTC.

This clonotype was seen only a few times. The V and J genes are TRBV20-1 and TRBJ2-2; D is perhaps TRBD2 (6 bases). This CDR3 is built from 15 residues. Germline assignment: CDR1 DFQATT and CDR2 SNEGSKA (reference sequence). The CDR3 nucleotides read TGCAGCGAGCGGGTTCTCGACATTAACACCGGGGAGCTGTTTTTT. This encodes CSERVLDINTGELFF.

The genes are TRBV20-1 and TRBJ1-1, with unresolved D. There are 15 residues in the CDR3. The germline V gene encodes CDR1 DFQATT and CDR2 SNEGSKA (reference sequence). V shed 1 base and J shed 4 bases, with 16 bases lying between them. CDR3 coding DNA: TGCAGTGCTAGAGTCCCCAGTGGGTGGTTCACTGAAGCTTTCTTT. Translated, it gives CSARVPSGWFTEAFF.

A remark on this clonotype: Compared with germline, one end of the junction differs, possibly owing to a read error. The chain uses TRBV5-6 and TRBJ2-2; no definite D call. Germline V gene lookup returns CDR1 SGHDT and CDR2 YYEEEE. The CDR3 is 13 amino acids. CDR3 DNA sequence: TGTGCCAGGAGCCGCAGGAACCCCGGGGAGCTGTTTTTT. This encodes CARSRRNPGELFF. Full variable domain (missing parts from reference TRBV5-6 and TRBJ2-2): DAGVTQSPTHLIKTRGQQVTLRCSPKSGHDTVSWYQQALGQGPQFIFQYYEEEERQRGNFPDRFSGHQFPNYSSELNVNALLLGDSALYLCARSRRNPGELFFGEGSRLTVL.

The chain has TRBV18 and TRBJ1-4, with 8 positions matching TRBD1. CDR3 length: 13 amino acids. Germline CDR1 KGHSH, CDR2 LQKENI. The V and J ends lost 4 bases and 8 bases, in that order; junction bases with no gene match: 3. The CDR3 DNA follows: TGTGCCAGCTCACTGGGACAGGACGAAAAACTGTTTTTT. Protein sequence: CASSLGQDEKLFF. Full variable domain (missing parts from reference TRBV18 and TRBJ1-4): NAGVMQNPRHLVRRRGQEARLRCSPMKGHSHVYWYRQLPEEGLKFMVYLQKENIIDESGMPKERFSAEFPKEGPSILRIQQVVRGDSAAYFCASSLGQDEKLFFGSGTQLSVL.

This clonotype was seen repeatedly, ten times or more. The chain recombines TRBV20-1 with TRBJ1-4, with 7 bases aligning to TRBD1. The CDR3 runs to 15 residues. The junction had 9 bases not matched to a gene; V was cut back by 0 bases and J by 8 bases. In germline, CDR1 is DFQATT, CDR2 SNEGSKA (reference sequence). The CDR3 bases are TGCAGTGCTAGAGATCCCAGGGGGTCGGGGGAAAAACTGTTTTTT. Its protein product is CSARDPRGSGEKLFF.

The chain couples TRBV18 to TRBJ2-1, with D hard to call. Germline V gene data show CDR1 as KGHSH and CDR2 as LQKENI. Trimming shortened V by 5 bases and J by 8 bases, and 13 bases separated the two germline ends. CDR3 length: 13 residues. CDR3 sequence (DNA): TGTGCCAGCTCAAAATCCAAACAGCATGAGCAGTTCTTC. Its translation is CASSKSKQHEQFF.